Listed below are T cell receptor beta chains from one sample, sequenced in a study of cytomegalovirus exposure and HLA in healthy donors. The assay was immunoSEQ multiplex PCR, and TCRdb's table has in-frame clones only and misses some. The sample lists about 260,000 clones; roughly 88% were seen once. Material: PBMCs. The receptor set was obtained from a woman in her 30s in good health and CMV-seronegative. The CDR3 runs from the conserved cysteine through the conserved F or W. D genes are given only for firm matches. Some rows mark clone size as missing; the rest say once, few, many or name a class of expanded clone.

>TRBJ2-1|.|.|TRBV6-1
CASSSFYGAYNEQFF
TGTGCCAGCAGTTCGTTCTACGGGGCCTACAATGAGCAGTTCTTC
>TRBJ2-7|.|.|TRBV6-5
CASSYGAGTYEQYF
TGTGCCAGCAGTTACGGAGCAGGGACCTACGAGCAGTACTTC
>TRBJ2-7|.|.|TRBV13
CASSLGRTEQYF
TGTGCCAGCAGCTTAGGCCGAACCGAGCAGTACTTC
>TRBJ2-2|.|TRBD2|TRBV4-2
CASSQAAPSGDTGELFF
TGTGCCAGCAGCCAAGCTGCACCTAGCGGAGACACCGGGGAGCTGTTTTTT
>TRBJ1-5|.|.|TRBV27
CASSSTGLSQPQHF
TGTGCCAGCAGTTCAACAGGGCTCAGTCAGCCCCAGCATTTT
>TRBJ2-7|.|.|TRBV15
CATSRQMETRWEQYF
TGTGCCACCAGCAGACAAATGGAGACTCGCTGGGAGCAGTACTTC
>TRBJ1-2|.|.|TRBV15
CATSIGGPGLGYTF
TGTGCCACCAGCATCGGAGGTCCAGGACTAGGCTACACCTTC
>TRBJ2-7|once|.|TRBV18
CASSPSLYEQYF
TGTGCCAGCTCCCCTAGTTTATACGAGCAGTACTTC
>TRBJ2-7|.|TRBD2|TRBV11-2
CASSLGTSVYEQYF
TGTGCCAGCAGCTTAGGGACTAGTGTCTACGAGCAGTACTTC
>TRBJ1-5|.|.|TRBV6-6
CASQGYSNQPQHF
TGTGCCAGTCAGGGTTATAGCAATCAGCCCCAGCATTTT
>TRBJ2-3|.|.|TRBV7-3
CASSLGSGKADTQYF
TGTGCCAGCAGCTTAGGTAGCGGTAAGGCAGATACGCAGTATTTT
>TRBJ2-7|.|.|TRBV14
CASSQARTVTYEQYF
TGTGCCAGCAGCCAAGCCCGGACAGTTACCTACGAGCAGTACTTC
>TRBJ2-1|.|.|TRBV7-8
CASSFREGANEQFF
TGTGCCAGCAGCTTTCGAGAGGGAGCAAATGAGCAGTTCTTC
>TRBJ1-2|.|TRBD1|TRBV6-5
CASSYSGQGVHGSYTF
TGTGCCAGCAGTTACTCGGGACAGGGGGTCCATGGGAGCTACACCTTC
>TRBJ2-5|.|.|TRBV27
CASSFWAGETQYF
TGTGCCAGTTCATTTTGGGCGGGGGAGACCCAGTACTTC
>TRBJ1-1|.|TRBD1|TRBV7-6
CASSLQDRGAEAFF
TGTGCCAGCAGCTTACAGGACAGGGGCGCTGAAGCTTTCTTT
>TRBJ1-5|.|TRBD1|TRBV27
CASKPGGLSNQPQHF
TGTGCCAGCAAACCAGGGGGCCTTAGCAATCAGCCCCAGCATTTT
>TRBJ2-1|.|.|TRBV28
CASSSTGKGRFF
TGTGCCAGCAGTTCCACAGGTAAAGGACGGTTCTTC
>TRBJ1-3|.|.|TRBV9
CASSVGGTGNTIYF
TGTGCCAGCAGCGTAGGAGGGACTGGAAACACCATATATTTT
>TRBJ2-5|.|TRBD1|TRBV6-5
CASSYGQGRSETQYF
TGTGCCAGCAGCTATGGACAGGGGCGTAGTGAGACCCAGTACTTC
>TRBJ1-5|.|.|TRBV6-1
CASSVGGRGNQPQHF
TGTGCCAGCAGTGTAGGAGGGAGAGGCAATCAGCCCCAGCATTTT
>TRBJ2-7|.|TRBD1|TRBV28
CASSLTGGPYEQYF
TGTGCCAGCAGTTTGACAGGGGGTCCCTACGAGCAGTACTTC
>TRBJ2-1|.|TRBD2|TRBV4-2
CASSQEVAGGYNEQFF
TGTGCCAGCAGCCAAGAGGTAGCGGGAGGGTACAATGAGCAGTTCTTC
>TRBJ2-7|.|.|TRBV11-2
CASSFGPMGYEQYF
TGTGCCAGCAGCTTCGGCCCCATGGGCTACGAGCAGTACTTC
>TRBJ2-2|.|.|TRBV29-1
CSVVQGRTNGELFF
TGCAGCGTTGTACAGGGGAGGACAAACGGGGAGCTGTTTTTT
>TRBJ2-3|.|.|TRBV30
CAAEEGLASTDTQYF
TGTGCCGCCGAAGAGGGACTCGCTAGCACAGATACGCAGTATTTT
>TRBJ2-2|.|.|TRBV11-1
CASSSPRGGGNGRELFF
TGTGCCAGCAGCTCCCCCCGGGGTGGCGGGAACGGAAGGGAGCTGTTTTTT
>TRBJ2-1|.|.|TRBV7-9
CASSLEGTSHEQFF
TGTGCCAGCAGCTTAGAGGGAACTAGCCATGAGCAGTTCTTC
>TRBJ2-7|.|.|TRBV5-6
CASSLSGSGYEQYF
TGTGCCAGCAGCTTGTCCGGGAGTGGGTACGAGCAGTACTTC
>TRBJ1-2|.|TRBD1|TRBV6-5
CASIGTGGNYGYTF
TGTGCCAGCATTGGGACAGGGGGTAACTATGGCTACACCTTC
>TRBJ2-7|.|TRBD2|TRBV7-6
CASSLQIAGGIDEQYF
TGTGCCAGCAGCCTACAAATAGCGGGAGGGATCGACGAGCAGTACTTC
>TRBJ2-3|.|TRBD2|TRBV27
CASSSGLAGTSTDTQYF
TGTGCCAGCAGTTCGGGACTAGCGGGGACTAGCACAGATACGCAGTATTTT
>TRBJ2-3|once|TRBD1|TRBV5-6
CASNPVGQVADTQYF
TGTGCCAGCAACCCCGTCGGACAGGTCGCAGATACGCAGTATTTT
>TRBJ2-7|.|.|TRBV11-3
CASSLDSLAREQYF
TGTGCCAGCAGCTTAGATTCCTTAGCACGGGAGCAGTACTTC
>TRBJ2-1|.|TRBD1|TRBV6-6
CASSSNPTDRGEQFF
TGTGCCAGCAGTTCAAACCCCACGGACAGGGGCGAGCAGTTCTTC
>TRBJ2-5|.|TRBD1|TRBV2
CASSEGGGRETQYF
TGTGCCAGCAGTGAAGGAGGGGGCCGAGAGACCCAGTACTTC
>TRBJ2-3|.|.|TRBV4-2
CASSQVLGNTDTQYF
TGTGCCAGCAGCCAAGTTCTCGGGAACACAGATACGCAGTATTTT
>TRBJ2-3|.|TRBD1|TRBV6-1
CASTSGTAIPDTQYF
TGTGCCAGCACTTCCGGGACAGCGATTCCGGATACGCAGTATTTT
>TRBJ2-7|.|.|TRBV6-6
CASSPSTDEQYF
TGTGCCAGCAGTCCCTCAACGGACGAGCAGTACTTC
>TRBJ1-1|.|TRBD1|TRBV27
CASSFLTTWTGGMGTEAFF
TGTGCCAGCAGTTTCTTGACAACATGGACAGGGGGGATGGGAACTGAAGCTTTCTTT
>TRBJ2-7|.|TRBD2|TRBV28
CASSFAGTSVSYEQYF
TGTGCCAGCAGTTTCGCGGGGACTAGCGTCTCCTACGAGCAGTACTTC
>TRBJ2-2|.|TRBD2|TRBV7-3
CASSRGGTNTGELFF
TGTGCCAGCAGCCGGGGAGGGACGAACACCGGGGAGCTGTTTTTT
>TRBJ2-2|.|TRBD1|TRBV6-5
CASSYVTGGTGELFF
TGTGCCAGCAGTTACGTGACAGGGGGCACCGGGGAGCTGTTTTTT
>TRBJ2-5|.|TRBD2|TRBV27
CASSATSGSGETQYF
TGTGCCAGCAGTGCGACTAGCGGGAGTGGTGAGACCCAGTACTTC
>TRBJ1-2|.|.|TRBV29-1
CSAGTGTKYGYTF
TGCAGCGCAGGAACCGGGACAAAATATGGCTACACCTTC
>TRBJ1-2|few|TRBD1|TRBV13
CASSPSGDRGRYGYTF
TGTGCCAGCAGCCCAAGTGGGGACAGGGGAAGGTATGGCTACACCTTC